The rows below give T cell receptor beta chains drawn from one sample of a study of T cell responses to AZD1222 COVID-19 vaccine. Generated by immunoSEQ multiplex PCR, the TCRdb table keeps only in-frame clones and is missing some. The sample shows under 150,000 clones, roughly nine tenths of them seen only once. The sample in question was peripheral blood, obtained 28 days after the second AZD1222 dose. These receptors all stem from an adult who received the AZD1222 COVID-19 vaccine. CDR3s include the opening cysteine and the closing phenylalanine or tryptophan. A D gene is named only where the DNA matches it firmly. Expanded clones get a size class; other rows say once, few or many, or leave the size out.

>-|-|TRBV5-1|TRBJ2-5
TGCGCCAGCAGCTCCCCCATAACTATGTACCAAGAGACCCAGTACTTC
CASSSPITMYQETQYF
>-|-|TRBV5-5|TRBJ2-6
TGTGCCAGCAGCTCCCCAGGGGAAGGGGCCAACGTCCTGACTTTC
CASSSPGEGANVLTF
>once|-|TRBV6-5|TRBJ1-6
TGTGCCAGCAGGAGCGGACAGAGGGGAAGTTCACCCCTCCACTTT
CASRSGQRGSSPLHF
>-|-|TRBV3-1/TRBV3-2|TRBJ1-2
TGTGCCAGCAGCCAGTACGCAGGGAACTATGGCTACACCTTC
CASSQYAGNYGYTF
>-|-|TRBV2|TRBJ1-1
TGTGCCAGCAGTGAAGTCCCAGGGGTTATTACTTTCTTT
CASSEVPGVITFF
>-|TRBD1|TRBV7-9|TRBJ1-1
TGTGCCAGCAGCTTACAGGCAGGGGGGACTGAAGCTTTCTTT
CASSLQAGGTEAFF
>-|-|TRBV10-3|TRBJ2-1
TGTGCCATCAGTGAGTCCAGAGGCAATGAGCAGTTCTTC
CAISESRGNEQFF
>once|-|TRBV15|TRBJ1-4
TGTGCCATCAAAGTCGACGGTTTCAATGAAAAACTGTTTTTT
CAIKVDGFNEKLFF
>-|-|TRBV9|TRBJ1-3
TGTGCCAGCAGCGTAGAAACTGTCTACTCTGGAAACACCATATATTTT
CASSVETVYSGNTIYF
>-|-|TRBV7-2|TRBJ2-1
TGTGCCAGCAGCATTAGCAGGGGGGGAACCTACAATGAGCAGTTCTTC
CASSISRGGTYNEQFF
>once|-|TRBV5-1|TRBJ2-3
TGCGCCAGCAGCCCGGACGCCTCTACAGATACGCAGTATTTT
CASSPDASTDTQYF
>-|-|TRBV30|TRBJ1-5
TGTGCCTGGCAGACAGCAAATAGCAATCAGCCCCAGCATTTT
CAWQTANSNQPQHF
>-|-|TRBV7-2|TRBJ1-2
TGTGCCAGCAGCTTCGATAATAACTATGGCTACACCTTC
CASSFDNNYGYTF
>-|-|TRBV5-5|TRBJ2-1
TGTGCCAGCAGCTTCCAGACCGGGAATGAGCAGTTCTTC
CASSFQTGNEQFF
>-|-|TRBV7-3|TRBJ2-7
TGTGCCAGCAGCAGCGGGACAGGTAGCGAGCAGTACTTC
CASSSGTGSEQYF
>-|-|TRBV5-1|TRBJ2-2
TGCGCCAGCAGGAGCGGTACCAACACCGGGGAGCTGTTTTTT
CASRSGTNTGELFF
>once|-|TRBV19|TRBJ1-4
TGTGCCAGTAGTATTCCTCGGGGCGGTAATGAAAAACTGTTTTTT
CASSIPRGGNEKLFF
>-|-|TRBV6-5|TRBJ1-1
TGTGCCAGCACCCACTGGGGGAACACTGAAGCTTTCTTT
CASTHWGNTEAFF
>-|-|TRBV20-1|TRBJ1-2
TGCAGTGCTAGTACCGGGGCCGGAAACTATGGCTACACCTTC
CSASTGAGNYGYTF
>-|-|TRBV7-2|TRBJ1-5
TGTGCCAGCAGCTACGGGAGAGAACAGCCCCAGCATTTT
CASSYGREQPQHF
>-|TRBD1|TRBV3-1/TRBV3-2|TRBJ1-6
TGTGCCAGCAGCCCCGACAGGGGTAATTCACCCCTCCACTTT
CASSPDRGNSPLHF
>few|-|TRBV5-6|TRBJ2-3
TGTGCCAGCAGCTTTTCCCTCAGGGGTTCCACAGATACGCAGTATTTT
CASSFSLRGSTDTQYF
>-|-|TRBV4-2|TRBJ2-1
TGTGCCAGCAGCCAGACGTCCAATGAGCAGTTCTTC
CASSQTSNEQFF